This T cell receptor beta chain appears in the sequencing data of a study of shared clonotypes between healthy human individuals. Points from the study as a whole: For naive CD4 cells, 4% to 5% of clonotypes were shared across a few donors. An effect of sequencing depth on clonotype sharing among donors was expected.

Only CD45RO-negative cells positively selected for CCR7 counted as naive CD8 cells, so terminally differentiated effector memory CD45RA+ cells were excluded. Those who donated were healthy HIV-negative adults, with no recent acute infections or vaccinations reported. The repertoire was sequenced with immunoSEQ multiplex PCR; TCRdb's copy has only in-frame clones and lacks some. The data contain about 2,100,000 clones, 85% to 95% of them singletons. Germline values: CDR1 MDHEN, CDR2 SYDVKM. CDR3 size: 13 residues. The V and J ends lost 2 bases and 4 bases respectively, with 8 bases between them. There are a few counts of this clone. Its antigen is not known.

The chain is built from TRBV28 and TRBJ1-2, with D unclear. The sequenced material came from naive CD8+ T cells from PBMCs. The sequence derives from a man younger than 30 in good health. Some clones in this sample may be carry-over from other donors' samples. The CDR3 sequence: CASSLERGYGYTF. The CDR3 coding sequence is TGTGCCAGCAGTTTAGAACGGGGCTATGGCTACACCTTC.